This is a list of T cell receptor beta chains from one sample in a study of cytotoxic CD8 clonotypes in ibrutinib-treated CLL. Profiled with immunoSEQ multiplex PCR; TCRdb holds only in-frame clones, not every one. There are 110,000 to 150,000 clones in the sample; approximately 80% occur only once, and approximately 28% lies in the top ten. Sequencing used PBMCs, obtained after 12 months of ibrutinib treatment. The receptors come from a human donor with chronic lymphocytic leukemia. Each CDR3 is given with its conserved first and last residue. The order of the fields is clone size, J gene, V gene, D gene, CDR3 protein, CDR3 DNA. The D gene is left open where the match is weak. Clone size, where shown, is once, few, many, or a class for clones that have expanded.

abundance: -; j_gene: TRBJ1-1; v_gene: TRBV30; d_gene: -; CDR3aa: CAWSVTGLMMNTEAFF; CDR3nt: TGTGCCTGGAGTGTAACAGGCCTCATGATGAACACTGAAGCTTTCTTT
abundance: -; j_gene: TRBJ1-2; v_gene: TRBV5-1; d_gene: -; CDR3aa: CASSDVAGVDYGYTF; CDR3nt: TGCGCCAGCAGTGACGTGGCAGGGGTGGACTATGGCTACACCTTC
abundance: -; j_gene: TRBJ2-7; v_gene: TRBV7-9; d_gene: TRBD2; CDR3aa: CASSSAGGLYWEQYF; CDR3nt: TGTGCCAGCAGCTCAGCGGGGGGGCTATACTGGGAGCAGTACTTC
abundance: -; j_gene: TRBJ2-1; v_gene: TRBV7-2; d_gene: -; CDR3aa: CASSLGVAAYNEQFF; CDR3nt: TGTGCCAGCAGCTTAGGAGTTGCGGCCTACAATGAGCAGTTCTTC
abundance: -; j_gene: TRBJ2-1; v_gene: TRBV6-4; d_gene: TRBD2; CDR3aa: CASSDGGRAYNEQFF; CDR3nt: TGTGCCAGCAGTGATGGCGGGAGGGCCTACAATGAGCAGTTCTTC
abundance: -; j_gene: TRBJ2-1; v_gene: TRBV19; d_gene: -; CDR3aa: CASSIGSINEQFF; CDR3nt: TGTGCCAGTAGTATAGGGTCGATCAATGAGCAGTTCTTC
abundance: once; j_gene: TRBJ2-3; v_gene: TRBV7-2; d_gene: TRBD2; CDR3aa: CASSLKLAGAWDTQYF; CDR3nt: TGTGCCAGCAGCCTGAAACTAGCGGGAGCATGGGATACGCAGTATTTT
abundance: -; j_gene: TRBJ2-7; v_gene: TRBV11-2; d_gene: -; CDR3aa: CASSLNFRGGTYEQYF; CDR3nt: TGTGCCAGCAGCTTAAATTTTAGGGGGGGTACCTACGAGCAGTACTTC
abundance: -; j_gene: TRBJ2-7; v_gene: TRBV18; d_gene: -; CDR3aa: CASSPWDMPEQYF; CDR3nt: TGTGCCAGCTCACCCTGGGACATGCCCGAGCAGTACTTC
abundance: -; j_gene: TRBJ2-1; v_gene: TRBV28; d_gene: TRBD2; CDR3aa: CASRSGTSGSNEQFF; CDR3nt: TGTGCCAGCAGATCCGGGACTAGCGGGAGTAATGAGCAGTTCTTC
abundance: -; j_gene: TRBJ2-1; v_gene: TRBV5-1; d_gene: TRBD2; CDR3aa: CASSKGLAGQSSYNEQFF; CDR3nt: TGCGCCAGCAGCAAGGGACTAGCGGGTCAAAGCTCCTACAATGAGCAGTTCTTC
abundance: -; j_gene: TRBJ1-1; v_gene: TRBV2; d_gene: -; CDR3aa: CASRDRDNTEAFF; CDR3nt: TGTGCCAGCAGGGACCGGGACAACACTGAAGCTTTCTTT
abundance: medium-sized; j_gene: TRBJ2-7; v_gene: TRBV6-5; d_gene: -; CDR3aa: CASSYTPGRDEQYF; CDR3nt: TGTGCCAGCAGTTACACCCCCGGCAGGGACGAGCAGTACTTC
abundance: -; j_gene: TRBJ1-5; v_gene: TRBV2; d_gene: TRBD1; CDR3aa: CASRDRAGNQPQHF; CDR3nt: TGTGCCAGCAGAGACAGGGCGGGCAATCAGCCCCAGCATTTT
abundance: -; j_gene: TRBJ2-1; v_gene: TRBV11-2; d_gene: TRBD1; CDR3aa: CASSLRADRGRYNEQFF; CDR3nt: TGTGCCAGCAGCTTAAGGGCGGACAGGGGCAGGTACAATGAGCAGTTCTTC
abundance: many; j_gene: TRBJ2-7; v_gene: TRBV7-8; d_gene: TRBD2; CDR3aa: CASSPKDLAGRSYEQYF; CDR3nt: TGTGCCAGCAGCCCTAAAGACCTAGCGGGGCGCTCCTACGAGCAGTACTTC
abundance: -; j_gene: TRBJ2-7; v_gene: TRBV4-2; d_gene: -; CDR3aa: CASSQDLGGHYEQYF; CDR3nt: TGTGCCAGCAGCCAAGATCTTGGCGGCCACTACGAGCAGTACTTC
abundance: many; j_gene: TRBJ2-1; v_gene: TRBV5-1; d_gene: -; CDR3aa: CASSFDRRAWVDEQFF; CDR3nt: TGCGCCAGCAGCTTTGATAGGAGGGCCTGGGTCGATGAGCAGTTCTTC
abundance: -; j_gene: TRBJ1-4; v_gene: TRBV21-1; d_gene: -; CDR3aa: CASSSESGTNEKLFF; CDR3nt: TGTGCCAGCAGCTCCGAGAGTGGCACTAATGAAAAACTGTTTTTT
abundance: few; j_gene: TRBJ1-5; v_gene: TRBV30; d_gene: TRBD1; CDR3aa: CAWMSGGKGQPQHF; CDR3nt: TGTGCCTGGATGTCAGGGGGCAAGGGGCAGCCCCAGCATTTT
abundance: -; j_gene: TRBJ2-7; v_gene: TRBV6-5; d_gene: TRBD1; CDR3aa: CASSDRESEQYF; CDR3nt: TGTGCCAGCAGCGACAGGGAGAGCGAGCAGTACTTC
abundance: -; j_gene: TRBJ2-7; v_gene: TRBV7-9; d_gene: -; CDR3aa: CASSWQSYEQYF; CDR3nt: TGTGCCAGCAGCTGGCAGTCCTACGAGCAGTACTTC
abundance: once; j_gene: TRBJ1-5; v_gene: TRBV29-1; d_gene: -; CDR3aa: CSALAGGNQPQHF; CDR3nt: TGCAGCGCCCTGGCTGGGGGGAACCAGCCCCAGCATTTT
abundance: -; j_gene: TRBJ2-6; v_gene: TRBV6-1; d_gene: -; CDR3aa: CAIPGGSGANVLTF; CDR3nt: TGTGCCATCCCGGGCGGGTCTGGGGCCAACGTCCTGACTTTC
abundance: -; j_gene: TRBJ2-3; v_gene: TRBV4-3; d_gene: TRBD2; CDR3aa: CASSQELAGGVGTQYF; CDR3nt: TGCGCCAGCAGCCAAGAACTCGCGGGAGGTGTGGGGACGCAGTATTTT
abundance: -; j_gene: TRBJ2-3; v_gene: TRBV6-1; d_gene: -; CDR3aa: CASMRQISTDTQYF; CDR3nt: TGTGCCAGCATGCGGCAAATTAGCACAGATACGCAGTATTTT
abundance: -; j_gene: TRBJ2-7; v_gene: TRBV7-6; d_gene: -; CDR3aa: CASSQVGLEQYF; CDR3nt: TGTGCCAGCAGTCAAGTGGGGCTCGAGCAGTACTTC
abundance: once; j_gene: TRBJ2-1; v_gene: TRBV4-1; d_gene: -; CDR3aa: CASSHHLSPEGDLREQLF; CDR3nt: TGCGCCAGCAGCCATCATTTATCTCCAGAGGGGGACCTACGTGAGCAGCTCTTC
abundance: -; j_gene: TRBJ2-7; v_gene: TRBV5-1; d_gene: -; CDR3aa: CASSTQGSSYEQYF; CDR3nt: TGCGCCAGCAGCACACAGGGTTCTTCCTACGAGCAGTACTTC
abundance: once; j_gene: TRBJ2-2; v_gene: TRBV5-1; d_gene: -; CDR3aa: CASSLTNTGELFF; CDR3nt: TGCGCCAGCAGCCTGACGAACACCGGGGAGCTGTTTTTT
abundance: -; j_gene: TRBJ2-1; v_gene: TRBV6-5; d_gene: TRBD2; CDR3aa: CASSLAGGNEQFF; CDR3nt: TGTGCCAGCAGCCTGGCGGGGGGGAATGAGCAGTTCTTC
abundance: -; j_gene: TRBJ1-6; v_gene: TRBV11-2; d_gene: -; CDR3aa: CASSLGVRAYSPLHF; CDR3nt: TGTGCCAGCAGCTTAGGTGTCCGAGCCTATTCACCCCTCCACTTT
abundance: few; j_gene: TRBJ2-7; v_gene: TRBV7-2; d_gene: -; CDR3aa: CASSLAAGGSYEQYF; CDR3nt: TGTGCCAGCAGCTTAGCGGCCGGCGGGTCATACGAGCAGTACTTC
abundance: few; j_gene: TRBJ2-7; v_gene: TRBV5-1; d_gene: TRBD1; CDR3aa: CASSLGPTGGSYEQYF; CDR3nt: TGCGCCAGCAGCTTGGGACCGACAGGGGGATCCTACGAGCAGTACTTC
abundance: -; j_gene: TRBJ2-7; v_gene: TRBV6-4; d_gene: -; CDR3aa: CASSDSKGPASYEQYF; CDR3nt: TGTGCCAGCAGTGACTCGAAGGGGCCTGCTTCCTACGAGCAGTACTTC
abundance: -; j_gene: TRBJ2-1; v_gene: TRBV28; d_gene: TRBD1; CDR3aa: CASSPRTGAYNEQFF; CDR3nt: TGTGCCAGCAGTCCCCGGACAGGGGCCTACAATGAGCAGTTCTTC
abundance: -; j_gene: TRBJ2-7; v_gene: TRBV7-2; d_gene: -; CDR3aa: CASSLEVGRDHEQYF; CDR3nt: TGTGCCAGCAGCTTAGAAGTGGGCAGGGACCACGAGCAGTACTTC
abundance: -; j_gene: TRBJ1-5; v_gene: TRBV30; d_gene: -; CDR3aa: CAWSRGAPGQPQHF; CDR3nt: TGTGCCTGGAGTCGGGGGGCGCCAGGTCAGCCCCAGCATTTT
abundance: -; j_gene: TRBJ1-1; v_gene: TRBV6-1; d_gene: TRBD1; CDR3aa: CASSLRGITEAFF; CDR3nt: TGTGCCAGCAGCCTCAGGGGGATAACTGAAGCTTTCTTT
abundance: -; j_gene: TRBJ1-1; v_gene: TRBV19; d_gene: -; CDR3aa: CASSTHTVNTEAFF; CDR3nt: TGTGCCAGTAGTACACATACAGTGAACACTGAAGCTTTCTTT
abundance: -; j_gene: TRBJ2-2; v_gene: TRBV9; d_gene: -; CDR3aa: CASSAPQGRAGELFF; CDR3nt: TGTGCCAGCAGCGCCCCGCAGGGTAGGGCCGGGGAGCTGTTTTTT
abundance: -; j_gene: TRBJ1-6; v_gene: TRBV18; d_gene: -; CDR3aa: CASSRGTLSSYNSPLHF; CDR3nt: TGTGCCAGCTCACGAGGGACACTAAGCTCCTATAATTCACCCCTCCACTTT
abundance: -; j_gene: TRBJ2-1; v_gene: TRBV19; d_gene: -; CDR3aa: CASSSQAGSYNEQFF; CDR3nt: TGTGCCAGTAGTAGCCAGGCCGGTAGTTACAATGAGCAGTTCTTC
abundance: -; j_gene: TRBJ1-1; v_gene: TRBV6-1; d_gene: -; CDR3aa: CASRRGVDTEAFF; CDR3nt: TGTGCCAGCAGACGGGGGGTAGACACTGAAGCTTTCTTT
abundance: -; j_gene: TRBJ2-2; v_gene: TRBV5-1; d_gene: TRBD1; CDR3aa: CASSPGTGNTGELFF; CDR3nt: TGCGCCAGCAGCCCCGGGACAGGGAACACCGGGGAGCTGTTTTTT
abundance: -; j_gene: TRBJ2-7; v_gene: TRBV28; d_gene: -; CDR3aa: CASTEGRGAYSSYEQYF; CDR3nt: TGTGCCAGCACTGAAGGGCGAGGGGCTTATAGCTCCTACGAGCAGTACTTC
abundance: -; j_gene: TRBJ2-7; v_gene: TRBV10-3; d_gene: -; CDR3aa: CAIGQVNYEQYF; CDR3nt: TGTGCCATCGGGCAGGTTAACTACGAGCAGTACTTC
abundance: -; j_gene: TRBJ2-5; v_gene: TRBV13; d_gene: -; CDR3aa: CASSLRFMEETQYF; CDR3nt: TGTGCCAGCAGCTTGAGGTTTATGGAAGAGACCCAGTACTTC
abundance: -; j_gene: TRBJ2-2; v_gene: TRBV14; d_gene: -; CDR3aa: CASSPQIGNTGELFF; CDR3nt: TGTGCCAGCAGCCCGCAAATCGGAAACACCGGGGAGCTGTTTTTT
abundance: -; j_gene: TRBJ2-7; v_gene: TRBV5-1; d_gene: -; CDR3aa: CASSLGSSTYEQYF; CDR3nt: TGCGCCAGCAGCTTGGGGTCCTCCACCTACGAGCAGTACTTC
abundance: -; j_gene: TRBJ2-3; v_gene: TRBV9; d_gene: TRBD2; CDR3aa: CARSARGGATNTQYF; CDR3nt: TGCGCCCGCAGCGCGCGGGGGGGGGCTACCAATACGCAGTATTTT
abundance: -; j_gene: TRBJ2-7; v_gene: TRBV5-6; d_gene: TRBD1; CDR3aa: CASSPGTGTYEQYF; CDR3nt: TGTGCCAGCAGCCCCGGGACAGGGACCTACGAGCAGTACTTC